These 27 T cell receptor beta chains share one sample of origin, sequenced in a study of blood T cell repertoires in COVID-19. Sequenced by immunoSEQ multiplex PCR; TCRdb stores in-frame clones only, minus some. The table records around 300,000 clones, around 88% of them present only once. The sequenced sample was peripheral blood. Receptors originate from a woman in her twenties or thirties with COVID-19, enrolled during active disease.

The chain combines TRBV6-5 with TRBJ1-1, with 8 positions matching TRBD1. The CDR3 contains 14 residues. Germline CDR1 and CDR2: MNHEY and SVGAGI. The V and J ends lost 6 bases and 0 bases, in that order; junction bases with no gene match: 3. CDR3 DNA: TGTGCCAGCAGATTGACAGGGGTGAACACTGAAGCTTTCTTT. Its translation is CASRLTGVNTEAFF.

V usage is TRBV19 and J usage is TRBJ1-6; D gene unclear. Germline V gene data show CDR1 as LNHDA and CDR2 as SQIVND (reference sequence). This CDR3 is 16 amino acids long. Between the trimmed V and J ends, which lost 5 bases and 0 bases, there was a span of 11 bases. CDR3 in amino acids: CASSVQKSSYNSPLHF. The CDR3 nucleotides read TGTGCCAGTAGTGTCCAAAAGAGCTCCTATAATTCACCCCTCCACTTT.

The rearrangement uses TRBV30 and TRBJ1-6; tentatively, D is TRBD1 (5 bases). The CDR3 is 14 amino acids. Germline V CDR1 and CDR2: GTSNPN, SVGIG (reference sequence). The V end was cut by 4 bases, the J end by 7 bases, with 14 bases between. CDR3 DNA: TGTGCCTGGACCCCAGTTAGGGGAAATTCACCCCTCCACTTT. It translates to CAWTPVRGNSPLHF. Based on the CDR3 plus reference TRBV30 and TRBJ1-6, the full variable domain is SQTIHQWPATLVQPVGSPLSLECTVEGTSNPNLYWYRQAAGRGLQLLFYSVGIGQISSEVPQNLSASRPQDRQFILSSKKLLLSDSGFYLCAWTPVRGNSPLHFGNGTRLTVT.

This sequence joins TRBV24-1 and TRBJ1-2; the D is unclear. Trimming shortened V by 2 bases and J by 4 bases, and 10 bases separated the two germline ends. Germline lookup yields CDR1 KGHDR and CDR2 SFDVKD. This CDR3 contains 14 residues. The CDR3 sequence: CATSDWERGYGYTF. The CDR3 bases are TGTGCCACCAGTGATTGGGAGAGAGGCTATGGCTACACCTTC.

This sequence joins TRBV29-1 and TRBJ2-7; 8 bases agree with TRBD2. Germline V gene lookup returns CDR1 SQVTM and CDR2 ANQGSEA. This CDR3 is built from 13 residues. The V and J ends lost 3 bases and 1 base, in that order; junction bases with no gene match: 2. CDR3 DNA: TGCAGCGTTGAGGGACTAGAGTCCTACGAGCAGTACTTC. Protein sequence: CSVEGLESYEQYF.

This chain connects TRBV4-1 to TRBJ2-2, with D possibly TRBD2 on 6 matching bases. The germline V gene encodes CDR1 MGHRA and CDR2 YSYEKL. V was trimmed by 1 base and J by 5 bases, leaving 11 bases between them. The CDR3 is 15 residues long. The CDR3 region is CASSQAGSGTGELFF. CDR3 DNA sequence: TGCGCCAGCAGCCAAGCCGGGAGCGGTACCGGGGAGCTGTTTTTT.

As for this clone: The same CDR3 arises from other DNA sequences in this sample as well. This rearrangement joins TRBV28 to TRBJ1-3; TRBD1 matches 9 bases. Trimming at V came to 5 bases and at J to 4 bases, leaving 3 bases not matched to a gene. This CDR3 region has 14 residues. CDR1 MDHEN and CDR2 SYDVKM come from the germline V gene. CDR3: CASSTGGSGNTIYF. The CDR3 DNA reads as TGTGCCAGCAGTACAGGGGGCTCAGGAAACACCATATATTTT. The variable domain in full, completed from reference TRBV28 and TRBJ1-3, reads DVKVTQSSRYLVKRTGEKVFLECVQDMDHENMFWYRQDPGLGLRLIYFSYDVKMKEKGDIPEGYSVSREKKERFSLILESASTNQTSMYLCASSTGGSGNTIYFGEGSWLTVV.

This sequence joins TRBV7-9 and TRBJ1-1; 7 bases match TRBD1. The CDR3 sequence is 16 residues long. The V gene end was trimmed by 2 bases and the J gene end by 3 bases; junction bases not matched to a gene: 9. CDR1 SEHNR and CDR2 FQNEAQ come from the germline V gene (reference sequence). CDR3 nucleotide sequence: TGTGCCAGCAGCTTAAGGGCGGGCAGGGGGGACACTGAAGCTTTCTTT. Protein product: CASSLRAGRGDTEAFF.

The chain has TRBV6-2 or TRBV6-3 and TRBJ1-6; tentatively, D is TRBD1 (6 bases). The CDR3 extends over 13 amino acids. Between the trimmed V and J ends, which lost 2 bases and 10 bases, there was a span of 9 bases. Germline V gene data show CDR1 as MNHEY and CDR2 as SVGEGT. CDR3 protein: CASSYGGASPLHF. The CDR3 nucleotides are TGTGCCAGCAGTTACGGGGGGGCATCACCCCTCCACTTT.

The chain couples TRBV3-1 (or the pseudogene TRBV3-2) to TRBJ2-1; 10 bases are shared with TRBD2. Germline trimming cut 0 bases from V and 5 bases from J; bases unmatched to any gene: 7. This CDR3 is 17 amino acids long. The germline gives CDR1 LGHDT, CDR2 YNNKEL (reference sequence). The CDR3 DNA reads TGTGCCAGCAGCCAAGAAGAGGTACTAGCGGGGAACAATGAGCAGTTCTTC. Translated: CASSQEEVLAGNNEQFF.

Here the CDR3 reads CASSLAGGGGRGYTF. CDR3 DNA: TGTGCCAGCAGCTTGGCCGGGGGGGGTGGACGTGGCTACACCTTC. V and J are TRBV5-4 and TRBJ1-2, with D tentatively TRBD1 (5 bases). Trimming took 0 bases from V and 7 from J, leaving 16 bases between them. CDR1 is SGHNT and CDR2 is YYREEE in the germline V gene (reference sequence). The CDR3 is 15 residues long.

V usage is TRBV28 and J usage is TRBJ1-6; D is ambiguous. Germline-derived CDR1 and CDR2 are MDHEN and SYDVKM. Trimming took off 3 bases at V and 13 bases at J, with 10 bases between the two ends. There are 12 residues in the CDR3. CDR3 DNA: TGTGCCAGCAGTTTGGTCGCCTACCCCCTCCACTTT. Its protein product is CASSLVAYPLHF.

This chain connects TRBV28 to TRBJ1-5; 10 bases map to TRBD1. V dropped 3 bases and J dropped 4; count of bases not matched to a gene: 9. Per the germline V gene, CDR1 is MDHEN and CDR2 is SYDVKM. The CDR3 has 17 amino acids. CDR3 loop: CASSFFAGTGENQPQHF. CDR3 nucleotide sequence: TGTGCCAGCAGTTTCTTCGCCGGGACAGGGGAGAATCAGCCCCAGCATTTT.

The chain uses TRBV28 and TRBJ2-1; 9 nucleotides agree with TRBD1. The V gene end was trimmed by 2 bases and the J gene end by 5 bases; junction bases not matched to a gene: 1. The CDR3 extends over 14 amino acids. Germline CDR1 and CDR2: MDHEN and SYDVKM. CDR3 protein: CASSLTGGHNEQFF. In nucleotides, the CDR3 is TGTGCCAGCAGTTTAACAGGGGGCCACAATGAGCAGTTCTTC.

This clone was recorded once. The chain recombines TRBV14 with TRBJ1-4; 8 bases line up with TRBD1. Germline trimming cut 0 bases from V and 2 bases from J; bases unmatched to any gene: 8. The CDR3 is 18 residues long. The germline CDR1 and CDR2 sequences are SGHDN and FVKESK. CDR3 in DNA: TGTGCCAGCAGCCAAGATGGTCTACAGGGGGGCACTAATGAAAAACTGTTTTTT. This translates into CASSQDGLQGGTNEKLFF.

V usage is TRBV5-1 and J usage is TRBJ1-5, with D maybe TRBD1 (6 bases). Between the trimmed V and J ends, which lost 5 bases and 3 bases, there was a span of 12 bases. The germline V gene encodes CDR1 SGHRS and CDR2 YFSETQ. The CDR3 consists of 14 residues. The CDR3 loop is CASSSQGVNQPQHF. The DNA of the CDR3 is TGCGCCAGCAGTTCACAGGGTGTCAATCAGCCCCAGCATTTT.

This chain connects TRBV3-1 (or the pseudogene TRBV3-2) to TRBJ1-1; the match to TRBD1 covers 7 bases. The CDR3 covers 13 residues. The germline V gene encodes CDR1 LGHDT and CDR2 YNNKEL (reference sequence). Trimming cost V 4 bases and J 5 bases; bases outside gene matches: 4. CDR3 sequence: CASSPTGRTEAFF. The CDR3 DNA is TGTGCCAGCAGCCCGACAGGGAGGACTGAAGCTTTCTTT.

The rearrangement joins TRBV19 to TRBJ1-1; the D gene is possibly TRBD1 (5 bases). Germline values: CDR1 LNHDA, CDR2 SQIVND (reference sequence). The CDR3 sequence is 12 residues long. The V gene lost 4 bases and the J gene lost 5 bases, with 8 bases spanning the gap. The chain's CDR3 is CASSTGWTEAFF. In DNA, the CDR3 is TGTGCCAGTAGTACAGGGTGGACTGAAGCTTTCTTT.

The gene calls are TRBV9 and TRBJ1-1; tentatively, D is TRBD1 (5 bases). The germline V gene has CDR1 SGDLS and CDR2 YYNGEE. There are 13 residues in the CDR3. Trimming left V 4 bases short and J 7 bases short, with 14 bases between. CDR3 protein: CASSPGRGNEAFF. As DNA, the CDR3 is TGTGCCAGCAGCCCCGGGAGGGGTAATGAAGCTTTCTTT.

This chain connects TRBV5-1 to TRBJ1-4, with 7 bases aligning to TRBD1. Germline V lookup: CDR1 SGHRS, CDR2 YFSETQ. Trimming removed 2 bases from V and 3 bases from J; junction bases left unmatched: 4. The CDR3 is 15 residues long. CDR3 DNA sequence: TGCGCCAGCAGCTTAACAGGGGTTCCTAATGAAAAACTGTTTTTT. The encoded protein is CASSLTGVPNEKLFF.

The rearrangement links TRBV7-9 to TRBJ1-6; no clear D. Germline V gene data show CDR1 as SEHNR and CDR2 as FQNEAQ (reference sequence). V lost 5 bases and J lost 10, with 12 bases in between. This CDR3 comprises 13 residues. Here the CDR3 reads CASSQRGYSPLHF. The CDR3 DNA follows: TGTGCCAGCAGCCAACGAGGTTACTCACCCCTCCACTTT.

The V call is TRBV27, the J call TRBJ1-2; no definite D call. CDR3 length: 13 residues. The germline V gene encodes CDR1 MNHEY and CDR2 SMNVEV (reference sequence). V was shortened by 3 bases and J by 7 bases, with 12 bases between the two germline ends. DNA for the CDR3: TGTGCCAGCAGTTTTTCCGAGGTCGCTGGCTACACCTTC. The encoded protein is CASSFSEVAGYTF.

The chain combines TRBV10-3 with TRBJ1-6; 7 bases are a match to TRBD1. Germline V gene data show CDR1 as ENHRY and CDR2 as SYGVKD. This CDR3 contains 13 residues. Trimming took 6 bases from V and 10 from J; bases not matched to a gene: 6. The CDR3 loop is CAIRGDRSSPLHF. Here the CDR3 DNA reads TGTGCCATCAGGGGGGACAGATCCTCACCCCTCCACTTT.

Written as DNA, the CDR3 is TGTGCCAGCAGTGAAGCGCGGGGGAATGAAAAACTGTTTTTT. Amino acid sequence: CASSEARGNEKLFF. The rearrangement joins TRBV2 to TRBJ1-4; a weak D match, TRBD1 (5 bases). CDR1 SNHLY and CDR2 FYNNEI come from the germline V gene. V lost 0 bases and J 5 bases, leaving 7 bases between the germline ends. This CDR3 has 14 residues.

V gene TRBV30 combines with J gene TRBJ1-2; a weak D match, TRBD1 (6 bases). Trimming took 1 base from V and 3 from J, leaving 15 bases between them. This CDR3 has 15 residues. Germline values: CDR1 GTSNPN, CDR2 SVGIG (reference sequence). CDR3 in DNA: TGTGCCTGGAGTGAGGGCAGGGGTTGGGACTATGGCTACACCTTC. Translating gives CAWSEGRGWDYGYTF.

The chain combines TRBV7-9 with TRBJ1-2; 7 positions agree with TRBD1. This CDR3 region has 14 residues. CDR1 SEHNR and CDR2 FQNEAQ come from the germline V gene (reference sequence). The J segment lost 5 bases and the V segment lost 1 base, leaving 4 bases of the junction unmatched. The CDR3 region has the DNA TGTGCCAGCAGCTTAGGAACAGGGGAATATGGCTACACCTTC. It codes for CASSLGTGEYGYTF.

J is TRBJ1-2 and V is TRBV5-1; tentative D call: TRBD1 (6 bases). The germline gives CDR1 SGHRS, CDR2 YFSETQ. This CDR3 is built from 15 residues. The V end was cut by 1 base, the J end by 2 bases, with 12 bases between. CDR3 residues: CASSLMLTGNYGYTF. The CDR3, as DNA: TGCGCCAGCAGCTTGATGTTGACAGGCAACTATGGCTACACCTTC.